This TCR beta chain was sequenced in a study of blood T cells in healthy people across ages. Study as a whole: The template switching approach captured approximately one barcoded beta molecule for every two T cells.

Sample-barcoded 5' priming and a J-beta primer mix drove a second PCR of 7 to 11 cycles. One entry per CDR3 protein, called by TCRdb with MiXCR from the 5' RACE reads. The sample has about 640,000 distinct CDR3 sequences, about 43% seen once. Germline V lookup: CDR1 SGHRS, CDR2 YFSETQ. CDR3 length: 14 amino acids. Deletions cut 5 bases from V and 5 bases from J, with 16 bases between. The TCR was taken from a man aged 80 or over in good health. The sample was blood. The chain employs TRBV5-1 and TRBJ2-5; no definite D call. The CDR3 protein is CASRPTILDETQYF. The CDR3 DNA sequence: TGCGCCAGCAGACCCACCATCCTGGACGAGACCCAGTACTTC.